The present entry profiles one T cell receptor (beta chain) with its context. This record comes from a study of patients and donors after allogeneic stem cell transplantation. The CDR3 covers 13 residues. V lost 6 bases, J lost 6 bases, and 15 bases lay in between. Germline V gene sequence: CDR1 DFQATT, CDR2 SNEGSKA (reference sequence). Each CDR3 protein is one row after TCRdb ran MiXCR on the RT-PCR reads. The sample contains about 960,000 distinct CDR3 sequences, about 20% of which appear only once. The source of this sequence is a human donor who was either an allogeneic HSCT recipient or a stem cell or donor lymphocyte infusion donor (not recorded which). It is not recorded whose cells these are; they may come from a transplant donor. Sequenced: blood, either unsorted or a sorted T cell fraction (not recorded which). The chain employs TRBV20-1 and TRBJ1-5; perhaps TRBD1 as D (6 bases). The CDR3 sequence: CSAKQGLGQPQHF. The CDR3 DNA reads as TGCAGTGCAAAACAGGGTTTGGGTCAGCCCCAGCATTTT.